The 20 T cell receptor beta chains in this list originate from one sample, sequenced in a study of patients and donors after allogeneic stem cell transplantation. TCRdb re-called the RT-PCR reads through MiXCR, storing one row per CDR3 protein. Of about 960,000 distinct CDR3 sequences listed, approximately 19% are singletons. The sequenced material came from blood, either unsorted or a sorted T cell fraction (not recorded which). These TCRs come from a human donor who was either an allogeneic HSCT recipient or a stem cell or donor lymphocyte infusion donor (not recorded which). It is not recorded whose cells these are; they may come from a transplant donor.

This clonotype was counted between two and nine times. CDR3 amino acids: CATQSGTEPSTGELFF. The DNA of the CDR3 is TGTGCCACCCAGTCCGGGACAGAGCCCTCCACCGGGGAGCTGTTTTTT. V and J are TRBV7-9 and TRBJ2-2, with 7 bases lining up with TRBD1. V was clipped by 10 bases and J by 4 bases; unmatched bases: 15. Germline CDR1 is SEHNR and CDR2 is FQNEAQ (reference sequence). This CDR3 contains 16 residues.

The chain is built from TRBV12-3 or TRBV12-4 and TRBJ2-4; 11 nucleotides agree with TRBD1. The CDR3 runs 16 residues. With 4 bases clipped from V and 2 bases from J, the junction kept 4 bases outside the gene matches. DNA of the CDR3: TGTGCCAGCAGTTCGGGACAGGGGGGAACCAAAAACATTCAGTACTTC. Its translation: CASSSGQGGTKNIQYF.

This clonotype appeared a few times. This rearrangement joins TRBV10-3 to TRBJ1-1; 8 bases match TRBD1. CDR1 is ENHRY and CDR2 is SYGVKD in the germline V gene. The CDR3 has 14 residues. J gave up 3 bases and V 6 bases, and 6 bases lay outside the gene matches. This CDR3 reads CAISTTGDYTEAFF. The CDR3 DNA reads as TGTGCCATCAGCACGACAGGGGACTACACTGAAGCTTTCTTT.

This clonotype has a handful of counts. The rearrangement uses TRBV6-1 and TRBJ1-1; D gene unclear. CDR3 length: 11 residues. Germline CDR1 MNHNS, CDR2 SASEGT. V was clipped by 8 bases and J by 1 base, with 5 bases between them. CDR3 sequence reads: CASYRNTEAFF. The CDR3 DNA sequence: TGTGCCAGCTACCGGAACACTGAAGCTTTCTTT.

This clonotype has only a few counts. The chain couples TRBV29-1 to TRBJ1-1; D unresolved. V lost 4 bases and J 1 base, leaving 10 bases between the germline ends. CDR3 size: 13 residues. Looked up from germline, CDR1 is SQVTM and CDR2 is ANQGSEA. The CDR3 loop reads CSVVSRGNTEAFF. The DNA of the CDR3 is TGCAGCGTTGTAAGTCGGGGGAACACTGAAGCTTTCTTT.

For the CDR3, the DNA is TGTGCCAGCAGCTTGAGACCCTCAGGGGATGAGCAGTTCTTC. Protein product: CASSLRPSGDEQFF. The chain employs TRBV7-9 and TRBJ2-1, with a possible D match to TRBD1 (6 bases). The germline gives CDR1 SEHNR, CDR2 FQNEAQ (reference sequence). CDR3 length equals 14 residues. Trimming stripped 3 bases from V and 8 bases from J, with 14 bases between.

This rearrangement joins TRBV7-2 to TRBJ1-1; D gene unclear. The V gene lost 6 bases and the J gene lost 5 bases, with 16 bases spanning the gap. The CDR3 totals 14 residues. Germline CDR1 is SGHTA and CDR2 is FQGNSA. The CDR3 spells CASRPGSRTTEAFF. The CDR3 DNA sequence: TGTGCCAGCAGACCCGGCAGCAGAACAACTGAAGCTTTCTTT.

The chain uses TRBV5-1 and TRBJ2-1; 11 bases map to TRBD2. CDR1 and CDR2 (germline): SGHRS, YFSETQ. Trimming took 0 bases from V and 7 from J; bases not matched to a gene: 6. The CDR3 loop spans 16 amino acids. The CDR3 region is CASSLGETSGDNEQFF. CDR3 sequence (DNA): TGCGCCAGCAGCTTGGGGGAGACTAGCGGGGATAATGAGCAGTTCTTC.

This clonotype was found a few times. The chain links TRBV7-2 to TRBJ1-4; D ambiguous. The CDR3 totals 12 residues. CDR1 and CDR2 (germline): SGHTA, FQGNSA. V dropped 1 base and J dropped 7 bases, with 4 bases sitting between them. The CDR3 DNA follows: TGTGCCAGCAGCTTAGTGGTTGAAAAACTGTTTTTT. The encoded protein is CASSLVVEKLFF. Combining the CDR3 with reference TRBV7-2 and TRBJ1-4 gives the whole variable domain GAGVSQSPSNKVTEKGKDVELRCDPISGHTALYWYRQSLGQGLEFLIYFQGNSAPDKSGLPSDRFSAERTGGSVSTLTIQRTQQEDSAVYLCASSLVVEKLFFGSGTQLSVL.

The table lists this clonotype with a few counts. The chain recombines TRBV7-8 with TRBJ2-7; the D is unclear. V was shortened by 5 bases and J by 7 bases, with 15 bases between the two germline ends. This CDR3 is built from 13 residues. In germline, CDR1 is SGHVS, CDR2 FQNEAQ. The chain's CDR3 is CASSVKGTGEQYF. Here the CDR3 DNA reads TGTGCCAGCAGCGTGAAGGGTACCGGGGAGCAGTACTTC. The variable domain in full, completed from reference TRBV7-8 and TRBJ2-7, reads GAGVSQSPRYKVAKRGQDVALRCDPISGHVSLFWYQQALGQGPEFLTYFQNEAQLDKSGLPSDRFFAERPEGSVSTLKIQRTQQEDSAVYLCASSVKGTGEQYFGPGTRLTVT.

J is TRBJ2-1 and V is TRBV25-1; 10 bases line up with TRBD2. With V trimmed by 5 bases and J by 9 bases, 13 bases remained unmatched. Germline assignment: CDR1 MGHDK and CDR2 SYGVNS. CDR3 length equals 16 residues. CDR3 DNA sequence: TGTGCCAGCAGTCCCCGAGCGGGAGGGAGGAACGGTGAGCAGTTCTTC. It specifies CASSPRAGGRNGEQFF.

Only a few counts were recorded for this clonotype. This chain joins TRBV12-3 or TRBV12-4 and TRBJ1-5, with unresolved D. V was pared by 8 bases and J by 3 bases, with 20 bases between. The CDR3 is 16 amino acids. This CDR3 is CASGLGPLENNQPQHF. The CDR3 bases are TGTGCCAGCGGACTGGGCCCCCTCGAAAACAATCAGCCCCAGCATTTT.

V is TRBV29-1 and J is TRBJ2-7, with a tentative D call TRBD2 (5 bases). V lost 4 bases and J 7 bases, leaving 11 bases between the germline ends. The CDR3 loop spans 11 amino acids. Germline values: CDR1 SQVTM, CDR2 ANQGSEA. This CDR3 reads CSVVVGGEQYF. The DNA for the CDR3 is TGCAGCGTTGTTGTGGGCGGGGAGCAGTACTTC.

The genes are TRBV20-1 and TRBJ2-2; 8 bases map to TRBD1. Losses at the gene ends were 1 base for V and 3 bases for J; bases not matched to a gene: 4. The CDR3 is made up of 15 amino acids. Germline CDR1 is DFQATT and CDR2 is SNEGSKA (reference sequence). In nucleotides, the CDR3 is TGCAGTGCTAGAGCGCAGGGGGCACACACCGGGGAGCTGTTTTTT. Translation gives CSARAQGAHTGELFF.

The count of this clonotype is one. The J gene is TRBJ2-1, the V gene TRBV19, with D maybe TRBD2 (5 bases). CDR3 length: 13 residues. Trimming removed 6 bases from V and 5 bases from J, with 11 bases in between. Germline values: CDR1 LNHDA, CDR2 SQIVND (reference sequence). The CDR3 protein is CASRGGVNNEQFF. Written as DNA, the CDR3 is TGTGCCAGTAGAGGAGGAGTTAACAATGAGCAGTTCTTC.

In this sample, this clonotype turned up a few times. This sequence joins TRBV7-2 and TRBJ2-3, with 7 bases fitting TRBD2. With 1 base clipped from V and 3 bases from J, the junction kept 7 bases outside the gene matches. The CDR3 consists of 16 residues. Germline V gene lookup returns CDR1 SGHTA and CDR2 FQGNSA. In DNA, the CDR3 is TGTGCCAGCAGCTTAGGGCGGGGGTTAGGGACAGATACGCAGTATTTT. This translates into CASSLGRGLGTDTQYF.

Only a few counts were recorded for this clonotype. The CDR3 here is CASSPRRSPSGEAFF. The CDR3 DNA is TGTGCCAGCAGCCCAAGGAGGTCCCCGTCGGGTGAAGCTTTCTTT. This chain joins TRBV7-2 and TRBJ1-1; D gene uncertain. Per the germline V gene, CDR1 is SGHTA and CDR2 is FQGNSA. With 5 bases removed from V and 7 bases from J, the gap between germline ends came to 20 bases. This CDR3 has 15 amino acids.

The chain links TRBV27 to TRBJ1-2; D is perhaps TRBD1 (6 bases). From germline, CDR1 is MNHEY and CDR2 SMNVEV (reference sequence). CDR3 length: 13 residues. The ends were cut back, 6 bases at V and 5 bases at J, with 13 bases in the middle. CDR3 protein: CASRFTGWYGYTF. CDR3 bases: TGTGCCAGCAGATTTACAGGGTGGTATGGCTACACCTTC.

The V and J genes are TRBV5-1 and TRBJ2-2; TRBD1 agrees at 7 bases. Germline loops: CDR1 SGHRS, CDR2 YFSETQ. The CDR3 is 14 residues long. Trimming took 3 bases from V and 5 from J; bases not matched to a gene: 4. The CDR3 bases are TGCGCCAGCAGCTCGGGACAGCTGACCGGGGAGCTGTTTTTT. It is translated as CASSSGQLTGELFF.

This clonotype came up a few times. V gene TRBV6-5 combines with J gene TRBJ1-1; 10 bases are a match to TRBD1. Germline loops: CDR1 MNHEY, CDR2 SVGAGI. CDR3 length: 16 amino acids. Germline trimming cut 2 bases from V and 7 bases from J; bases unmatched to any gene: 10. CDR3 in DNA: TGTGCCAGCAGTTACATTAGACAGGGGGCGGGTGATGAAGCTTTCTTT. Protein product: CASSYIRQGAGDEAFF.